The 3 T cell receptor beta chains presented below share a single source sample, sequenced in a study of blood T cell repertoires in COVID-19. Sequencing was performed with immunoSEQ multiplex PCR; in TCRdb, only in-frame clones are kept and a portion is missing. The repertoire holds approximately 110,000 clones, with around 87% as singletons. The material sequenced was peripheral blood. These receptors all come from an elderly woman with acute or convalescent COVID-19.

The chain has TRBV5-1 and TRBJ1-2; D unclear. V dropped 0 bases and J dropped 5 bases, with 11 bases sitting between them. The CDR3 covers 14 residues. Germline-derived CDR1 and CDR2 are SGHRS and YFSETQ. The CDR3 protein is CASSLGGQTYGYTF. The DNA for the CDR3 is TGCGCCAGCAGCTTGGGAGGGCAAACGTATGGCTACACCTTC. Filled out from reference TRBV5-1 and TRBJ1-2, the complete variable domain reads KAGVTQTPRYLIKTRGQQVTLSCSPISGHRSVSWYQQTPGQGLQFLFEYFSETQRNKGNFPGRFSGRQFSNSRSEMNVSTLELGDSALYLCASSLGGQTYGYTFGSGTRLTVV.

The J gene is TRBJ1-2, the V gene TRBV10-3; 7 bases are shared with TRBD1. V lost 1 base and J lost 9; bases outside the gene matches: 5. The CDR3 is 13 amino acids. CDR1 ENHRY and CDR2 SYGVKD come from the germline V gene. This CDR3 is CAISELTGFSYTF. The DNA for the CDR3 is TGTGCCATCAGTGAGTTGACAGGGTTTAGCTACACCTTC.

V and J are TRBV19 and TRBJ1-3, with a weak D call TRBD1 (6 bases). This CDR3 comprises 16 residues. CDR1 is LNHDA and CDR2 is SQIVND in the germline V gene (reference sequence). Deletions cut 4 bases from V and 0 bases from J, with 13 bases between. The DNA for the CDR3 is TGTGCCAGTAGTACCTCTAGGACAGTCTCTGGAAACACCATATATTTT. Encoded protein: CASSTSRTVSGNTIYF.